This is a list of T cell receptor beta chains from one sample in a study of CD8+CD57+ T cells in acquired aplastic anemia. Via MiXCR, TCRdb re-called the reads, giving one row per CDR3 protein. The table lists 200,000 or so distinct CDR3 sequences, 64% of them singletons, with about 43% in the top ten. Source material: sorted CD4+, CD8+, or CD8+CD57+ T cells (not recorded which) from PBMCs. The origin of the receptors is a human donor with severe aplastic anemia or a healthy control (not recorded which). CDR3s include the opening cysteine and the closing phenylalanine or tryptophan. The D gene is left open where the match is weak. Size is stated for part of the rows, as once, few or many counts, or as a class when the clone is expanded.

size | D | J | V | CDR3 | DNA
NA | NA | TRBJ2-3 | TRBV25-1 | CASSLSSGADTQYF | TGTGCCAGCAGTTTGTCCTCCGGAGCAGATACGCAGTATTTT
NA | TRBD1 | TRBJ1-2 | TRBV12-3/TRBV12-4 | CASAPGRGRSGYTF | TGTGCCAGCGCCCCGGGCAGGGGGCGTAGTGGCTACACCTTC
NA | TRBD1 | TRBJ2-7 | TRBV20-1 | CSACSGTGAYEQYF | TGCAGTGCTTGCTCCGGGACAGGTGCCTACGAGCAGTACTTC
NA | TRBD2 | TRBJ2-3 | TRBV9 | CASSGTHSGRPDTQYF | TGTGCCAGCAGCGGCACCCACAGCGGGAGGCCGGATACGCAGTATTTT
NA | NA | TRBJ2-5 | TRBV7-2 | CASSVAREETQYF | TGTGCCAGCAGCGTTGCTAGAGAAGAGACCCAGTACTTC
NA | TRBD2 | TRBJ2-7 | TRBV11-2 | CASSQTSGVTYYEQYF | TGTGCCAGCAGCCAAACTAGCGGGGTTACTTACTACGAGCAGTACTTC
NA | TRBD2 | TRBJ2-5 | TRBV11-3 | CASSLEGLPQETQYF | TGTGCCAGCAGCTTAGAGGGACTACCCCAAGAGACCCAGTACTTC
NA | NA | TRBJ1-5 | TRBV12-3/TRBV12-4 | CASSLGRPAESNQPQHF | TGTGCCAGCAGCTTAGGCAGACCAGCTGAAAGCAATCAGCCCCAGCATTTT
NA | TRBD2 | TRBJ2-3 | TRBV10-2 | CASRAGTSGSLGTDTQYF | TGCGCCAGCAGGGCCGGGACTAGCGGGAGTTTGGGCACAGATACGCAGTATTTT
NA | NA | TRBJ2-7 | TRBV19 | CASRQGIAYEQYF | TGTGCCAGTAGACAGGGAATAGCCTACGAGCAGTACTTC
NA | NA | TRBJ1-1 | TRBV29-1 | CSVEGRAAGTEAFF | TGCAGCGTTGAAGGACGGGCAGCGGGCACTGAAGCTTTCTTT
NA | TRBD2 | TRBJ2-7 | TRBV10-1 | CASGPKPGLAGLNSYEQYF | TGCGCCAGCGGGCCCAAACCGGGACTAGCGGGCCTGAACTCCTACGAGCAGTACTTC
NA | TRBD1 | TRBJ2-5 | TRBV2 | CASSTDRGIFETQYF | TGTGCCAGCAGTACTGACAGGGGAATATTCGAGACCCAGTACTTC
NA | NA | TRBJ1-2 | TRBV9 | CASSVNYGYTF | TGTGCCAGTAGCGTGAACTATGGCTACACCTTC
many | NA | TRBJ2-1 | TRBV7-2 | CASSAGAPYNEQFF | TGTGCCAGCAGCGCCGGCGCCCCCTACAATGAGCAGTTCTTC
NA | TRBD1 | TRBJ2-7 | TRBV4-1 | CASSPEPGQTFSYEQYF | TGCGCCAGCAGCCCCGAACCGGGACAGACCTTCTCCTACGAGCAGTACTTC
NA | NA | TRBJ2-6 | TRBV7-9 | CASSPPTAGANVLTF | TGTGCCAGCAGCCCCCCCACTGCTGGGGCCAACGTCCTGACTTTC
NA | NA | TRBJ1-1 | TRBV9 | CASSVSEGLGEAFF | TGTGCCAGCAGCGTATCTGAGGGCTTGGGTGAGGCTTTCTTT
NA | NA | TRBJ1-1 | TRBV2 | CASQGSTEAFF | TGTGCCAGCCAGGGGAGCACTGAAGCTTTCTTT
once | NA | TRBJ1-2 | TRBV15 | CATSRDLPSPSGYTF | TGTGCCACCAGCAGAGATCTCCCCAGCCCCTCTGGCTACACCTTC
NA | NA | TRBJ1-1 | TRBV20-1 | CSARPPLDTEAFF | TGCAGTGCTAGACCCCCTCTGGACACTGAAGCTTTCTTT
many | NA | TRBJ2-5 | TRBV5-1 | CASSSLGGVQETQYF | TGCGCCAGCAGCTCCTTAGGGGGGGTTCAAGAGACCCAGTACTTC
many | NA | TRBJ1-1 | TRBV19 | CASSIGGDIVEAFF | TGTGCCAGTAGTATAGGAGGCGACATCGTCGAAGCTTTCTTT
NA | TRBD1 | TRBJ1-2 | TRBV7-9 | CASSPRGDRGFYYGYTF | TGTGCCAGCAGCCCCAGAGGGGACAGGGGATTTTACTATGGCTACACCTTC
NA | TRBD2 | TRBJ2-1 | TRBV24-1 | CATSERTSDYNEQFF | TGTGCCACCAGTGAACGGACTAGCGACTACAATGAGCAGTTCTTC
many | NA | TRBJ1-2 | TRBV10-3 | CAISEDRRDYGYTF | TGTGCCATCAGTGAAGACCGGAGGGACTATGGCTACACCTTC
few | NA | TRBJ1-3 | TRBV10-3 | CAISESTNSGNTIYF | TGTGCCATCAGTGAGTCGACTAACTCTGGAAACACCATATACTTT
NA | NA | TRBJ2-2 | TRBV24-1 | CATAVAANTGELFF | TGTGCCACCGCTGTAGCAGCGAACACCGGGGAGCTGTTTTTT
once | TRBD2 | TRBJ2-7 | TRBV7-2 | CASSATSGYEQYF | TGTGCCAGCAGCGCCACTAGCGGGTACGAGCAGTACTTC
NA | TRBD2 | TRBJ2-3 | TRBV25-1 | CASSESREGTDTQYF | TGTGCCAGCAGTGAAAGTCGGGAGGGCACAGATACGCAGTATTTT
many | NA | TRBJ1-4 | TRBV4-3 | CASGPGGWGEKLFF | TGCGCCAGCGGCCCGGGGGGGTGGGGTGAAAAACTGTTTTTT
NA | TRBD1 | TRBJ1-1 | TRBV7-4 | CASSLAVTGKAFF | TGTGCCAGCAGCTTAGCTGTGACAGGGAAAGCTTTCTTT
NA | TRBD1 | TRBJ2-1 | TRBV15 | CATSGTGSYNEQFF | TGTGCCACGTCCGGGACAGGCTCCTACAATGAGCAGTTCTTC
NA | NA | TRBJ2-3 | TRBV7-2 | CASSLVRQAQYF | TGTGCCAGCAGCTTAGTCAGACAGGCGCAGTATTTT
NA | NA | TRBJ1-5 | TRBV30 | CTWSPGTLGQPQHF | TGTACCTGGAGTCCCGGGACCCTAGGTCAGCCCCAGCATTTT
NA | TRBD1 | TRBJ2-1 | TRBV7-6 | CASSLGTGSYNEQFF | TGTGCCAGCAGCTTAGGGACAGGGTCCTACAATGAGCAGTTCTTC
NA | NA | TRBJ1-1 | TRBV6-4 | CASSVWGSDTEAFF | TGTGCCAGCAGTGTATGGGGCAGCGACACTGAAGCTTTCTTT
NA | NA | TRBJ1-3 | TRBV20-1 | CSARTLSGNTIYF | TGCAGTGCAAGGACACTGTCTGGAAACACCATATATTTT
NA | TRBD1 | TRBJ2-7 | TRBV5-1 | CASSPTGGPSYEQYF | TGCGCCAGCAGCCCGACAGGGGGTCCTTCCTACGAGCAGTACTTC
NA | TRBD1 | TRBJ2-7 | TRBV10-3 | CAIRAGTGKTDEQYF | TGTGCCATCAGGGCCGGGACAGGGAAGACCGACGAGCAGTACTTC
NA | NA | TRBJ2-2 | TRBV7-9 | CASSRPGELFF | TGTGCCAGCAGCCGTCCCGGGGAGCTGTTTTTT
NA | TRBD2 | TRBJ2-7 | TRBV7-8 | CASSPWGRDEQYF | TGTGCCAGCAGCCCCTGGGGGAGGGACGAGCAGTACTTC
many | NA | TRBJ2-7 | TRBV2 | CASSVRDNLYEQYF | TGTGCCAGCAGCGTCCGGGACAACCTTTACGAGCAGTACTTC
NA | NA | TRBJ1-3 | TRBV2 | CASRNGNSGNTIYF | TGTGCCAGCAGGAACGGCAACTCTGGAAACACCATATATTTT
NA | TRBD1 | TRBJ1-5 | TRBV2 | CASSELGGTGLQPQHF | TGTGCCAGCAGTGAACTAGGTGGGACAGGGCTTCAGCCCCAGCATTTT
NA | NA | TRBJ2-3 | TRBV20-1 | CSARGVSDTQYF | TGCAGTGCTAGAGGGGTTTCAGATACGCAGTATTTT
NA | TRBD1 | TRBJ2-2 | TRBV2 | CASSGQGVTGELFF | TGTGCCAGCTCGGGACAGGGGGTCACCGGGGAGCTGTTTTTT
few | TRBD2 | TRBJ2-1 | TRBV20-1 | CSAAKTSGREQFF | TGCAGTGCTGCTAAGACTAGCGGGAGGGAGCAGTTCTTC
many | NA | TRBJ2-7 | TRBV10-3 | CAISDLAGADSSYEQYF | TGTGCCATCAGTGATCTAGCAGGGGCCGATAGCTCCTACGAGCAGTACTTC
NA | TRBD2 | TRBJ2-7 | TRBV6-5 | CASSLARGEVYEQYF | TGTGCCAGCAGCTTAGCGCGGGGGGAAGTCTACGAGCAGTACTTC
NA | NA | TRBJ1-1 | TRBV10-3 | CAISEGHDSMNTEAFF | TGTGCCATCAGTGAGGGTCACGACTCCATGAACACTGAAGCTTTCTTT
once | NA | TRBJ2-5 | TRBV5-1 | CASSHKETQYF | TGCGCCAGCAGCCACAAGGAGACCCAGTACTTC
few | NA | TRBJ1-2 | TRBV7-9 | CASSLSAGRGYTF | TGTGCCAGCAGCTTATCGGCAGGACGTGGCTACACCTTC
once | NA | TRBJ2-7 | TRBV7-2 | CASSLEWDPYEQYF | TGTGCCAGCAGCTTAGAGTGGGACCCCTACGAGCAGTACTTC
NA | TRBD1 | TRBJ1-1 | TRBV25-1 | CASSEFGNRGRTNTEAFF | TGTGCCAGCAGTGAATTTGGGAACAGGGGAAGGACGAACACTGAAGCTTTCTTT
NA | NA | TRBJ2-6 | TRBV29-1 | CSVEDRDSGANVLTF | TGCAGCGTTGAAGACAGAGACTCTGGGGCCAACGTCCTGACTTTC
NA | NA | TRBJ1-1 | TRBV29-1 | CSVEGGRFTEAFF | TGCAGCGTTGAGGGGGGAAGGTTCACTGAAGCTTTCTTT